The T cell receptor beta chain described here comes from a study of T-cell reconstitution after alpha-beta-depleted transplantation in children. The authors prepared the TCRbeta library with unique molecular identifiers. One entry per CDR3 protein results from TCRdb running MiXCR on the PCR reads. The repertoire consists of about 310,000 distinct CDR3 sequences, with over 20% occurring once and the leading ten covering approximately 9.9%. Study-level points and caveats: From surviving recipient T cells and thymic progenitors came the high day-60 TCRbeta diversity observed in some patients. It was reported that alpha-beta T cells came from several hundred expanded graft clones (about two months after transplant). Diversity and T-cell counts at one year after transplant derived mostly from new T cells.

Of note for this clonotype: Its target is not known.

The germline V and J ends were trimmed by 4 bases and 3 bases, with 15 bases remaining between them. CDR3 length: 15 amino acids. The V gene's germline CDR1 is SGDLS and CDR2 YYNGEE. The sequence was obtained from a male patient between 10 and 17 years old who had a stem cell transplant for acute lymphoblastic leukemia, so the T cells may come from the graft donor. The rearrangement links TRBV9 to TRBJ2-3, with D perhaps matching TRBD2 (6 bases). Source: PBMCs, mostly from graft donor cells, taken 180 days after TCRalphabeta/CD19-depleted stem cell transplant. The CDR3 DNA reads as TGTGCCAGCAGCTTCCACCTAGGAGGGACAGATACGCAGTATTTT. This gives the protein CASSFHLGGTDTQYF.